The present TCR beta chain was sequenced within a study of T-cell reconstitution after alpha-beta-depleted transplantation in children. This clonotype was seen a few times. V gave up 0 bases and J gave up 5 bases, with 7 bases separating them. The germline gives CDR1 LNHNV, CDR2 YYDKDF (reference sequence). This CDR3 comprises 13 residues. As it was prepared, the TCRbeta library received unique molecular identifiers. MiXCR was run by TCRdb on the PCR reads, yielding one entry per CDR3 protein. There are a few hundred thousand distinct CDR3 sequences in the sample; roughly 18% occur only once, and 3.3% lies in the top ten.

The source material was PBMCs from the stem cell graft donor, sampled from the stem cell graft. This sequence joins TRBV15 and TRBJ2-5; no clear D. This TCR derives from a human donor who donated a stem cell graft to a child with acute lymphoblastic leukemia. CDR3 loop: CATSREIKETQYF. The CDR3 nucleotides are TGTGCCACCAGCAGAGAAATTAAGGAGACCCAGTACTTC.